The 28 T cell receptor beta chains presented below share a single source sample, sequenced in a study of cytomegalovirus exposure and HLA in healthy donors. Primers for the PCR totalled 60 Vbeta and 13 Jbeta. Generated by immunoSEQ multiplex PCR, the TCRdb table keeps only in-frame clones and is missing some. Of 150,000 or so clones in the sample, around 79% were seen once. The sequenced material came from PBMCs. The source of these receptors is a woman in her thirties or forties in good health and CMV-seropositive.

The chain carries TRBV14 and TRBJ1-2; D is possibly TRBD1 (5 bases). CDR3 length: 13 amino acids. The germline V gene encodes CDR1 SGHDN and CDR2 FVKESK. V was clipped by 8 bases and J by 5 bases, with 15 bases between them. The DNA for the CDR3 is TGTGCCAGCGGCGGGGGGGAAGAATATGGCTACACCTTC. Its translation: CASGGGEEYGYTF.

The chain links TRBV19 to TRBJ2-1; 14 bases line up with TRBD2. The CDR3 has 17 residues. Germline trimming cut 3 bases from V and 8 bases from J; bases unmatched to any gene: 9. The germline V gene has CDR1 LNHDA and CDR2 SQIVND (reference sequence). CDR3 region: CASSISQGLAGGYEQFF. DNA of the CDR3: TGTGCCAGTAGTATCTCCCAAGGACTAGCGGGGGGCTATGAGCAGTTCTTC.

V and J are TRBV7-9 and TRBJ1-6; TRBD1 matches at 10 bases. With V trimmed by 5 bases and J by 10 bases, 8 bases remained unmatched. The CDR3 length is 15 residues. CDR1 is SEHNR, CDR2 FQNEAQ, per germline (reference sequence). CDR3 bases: TGTGCCAGCAGCAGAAGGACAGGGGGAGGCTCACCCCTCCACTTT. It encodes CASSRRTGGGSPLHF.

For the CDR3, the DNA is TGTGCCAGCAGCTTGCACAGATTGAACACTGAAGCTTTCTTT. As protein: CASSLHRLNTEAFF. The V and J genes are TRBV11-2 and TRBJ1-1; D gene uncertain. Deletions cut 3 bases from V and 0 bases from J, with 8 bases between. CDR1 and CDR2 (germline): SGHAT, FQNNGV. The CDR3 covers 14 residues.

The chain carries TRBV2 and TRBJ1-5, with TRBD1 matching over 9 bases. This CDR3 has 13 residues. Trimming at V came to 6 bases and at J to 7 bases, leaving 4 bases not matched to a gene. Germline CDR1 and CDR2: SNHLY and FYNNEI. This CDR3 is CASRGQGEQPQHF. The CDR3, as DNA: TGTGCCAGCAGGGGACAGGGTGAGCAGCCCCAGCATTTT.

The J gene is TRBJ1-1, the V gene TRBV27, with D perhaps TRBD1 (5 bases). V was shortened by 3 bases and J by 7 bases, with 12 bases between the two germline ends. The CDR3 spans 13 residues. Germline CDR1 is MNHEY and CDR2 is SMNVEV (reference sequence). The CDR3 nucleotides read TGTGCCAGCAGTTTTCGGGGGGGAGGTGAAGCTTTCTTT. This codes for CASSFRGGGEAFF.

CDR3 nucleotides: TGCAGCGTGAAGGGACAGGGGGCGCCCGGGGAGCTGTTTTTT. Translating gives CSVKGQGAPGELFF. The gene calls are TRBV29-1 and TRBJ2-2, with TRBD1 matching 12 bases. J gave up 6 bases and V 6 bases, and 5 bases lay outside the gene matches. This CDR3 spans 14 amino acids. The germline CDR1 and CDR2 sequences are SQVTM and ANQGSEA.

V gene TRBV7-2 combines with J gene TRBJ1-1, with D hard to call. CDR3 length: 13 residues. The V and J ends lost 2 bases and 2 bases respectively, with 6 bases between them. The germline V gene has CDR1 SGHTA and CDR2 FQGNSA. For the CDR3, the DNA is TGTGCCAGCAGCTTATACAGTAACACTGAAGCTTTCTTT. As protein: CASSLYSNTEAFF.

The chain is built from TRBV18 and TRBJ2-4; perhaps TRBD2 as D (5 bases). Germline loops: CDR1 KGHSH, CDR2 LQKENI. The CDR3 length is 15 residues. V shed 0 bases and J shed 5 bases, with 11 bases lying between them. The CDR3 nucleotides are TGTGCCAGCTCACCACCCGGAGGAGGCGAAAACATTCAGTACTTC. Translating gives CASSPPGGGENIQYF. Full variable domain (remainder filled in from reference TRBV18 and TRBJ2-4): NAGVMQNPRHLVRRRGQEARLRCSPMKGHSHVYWYRQLPEEGLKFMVYLQKENIIDESGMPKERFSAEFPKEGPSILRIQQVVRGDSAAYFCASSPPGGGENIQYFGAGTRLSVL.

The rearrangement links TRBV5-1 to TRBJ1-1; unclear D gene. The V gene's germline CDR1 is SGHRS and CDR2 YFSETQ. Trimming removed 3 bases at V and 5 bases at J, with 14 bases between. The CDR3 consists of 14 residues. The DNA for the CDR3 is TGCGCCAGCAGCTCCTGGGAGGGAGGGACTGAAGCTTTCTTT. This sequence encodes CASSSWEGGTEAFF.

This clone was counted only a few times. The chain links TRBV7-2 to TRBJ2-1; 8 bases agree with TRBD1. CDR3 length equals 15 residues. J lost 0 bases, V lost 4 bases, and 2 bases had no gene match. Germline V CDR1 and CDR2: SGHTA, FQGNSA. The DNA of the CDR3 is TGTGCCAGCAGCTCAGGACAGGGCTCCTACAATGAGCAGTTCTTC. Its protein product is CASSSGQGSYNEQFF.

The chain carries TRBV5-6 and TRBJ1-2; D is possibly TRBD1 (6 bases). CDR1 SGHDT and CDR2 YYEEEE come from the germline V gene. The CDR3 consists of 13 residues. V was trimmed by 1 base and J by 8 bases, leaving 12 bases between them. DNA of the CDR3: TGTGCCAGCAGCTTGCAGGGGTCGGGGGGCTACACCTTC. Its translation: CASSLQGSGGYTF. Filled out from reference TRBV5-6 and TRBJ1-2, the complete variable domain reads DAGVTQSPTHLIKTRGQQVTLRCSPKSGHDTVSWYQQALGQGPQFIFQYYEEEERQRGNFPDRFSGHQFPNYSSELNVNALLLGDSALYLCASSLQGSGGYTFGSGTRLTVV.

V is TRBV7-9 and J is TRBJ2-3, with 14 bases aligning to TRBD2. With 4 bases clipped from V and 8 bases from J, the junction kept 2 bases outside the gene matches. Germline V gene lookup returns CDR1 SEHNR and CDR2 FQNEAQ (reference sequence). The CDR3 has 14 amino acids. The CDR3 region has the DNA TGTGCCAGCAGCTCGACTAGCGGGGGGGGTACGCAGTATTTT. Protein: CASSSTSGGGTQYF.

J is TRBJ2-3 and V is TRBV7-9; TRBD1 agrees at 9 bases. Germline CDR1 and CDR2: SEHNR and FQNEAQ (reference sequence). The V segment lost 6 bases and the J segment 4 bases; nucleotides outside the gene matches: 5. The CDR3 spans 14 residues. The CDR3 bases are TGTGCCAGCAGACCACAGGGGGCCGCAGATACGCAGTATTTT. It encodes CASRPQGAADTQYF. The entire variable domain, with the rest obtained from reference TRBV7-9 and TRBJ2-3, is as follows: DTGVSQNPRHKITKRGQNVTFRCDPISEHNRLYWYRQTLGQGPEFLTYFQNEAQLEKSRLLSDRFSAERPKGSFSTLEIQRTEQGDSAMYLCASRPQGAADTQYFGPGTRLTVL.

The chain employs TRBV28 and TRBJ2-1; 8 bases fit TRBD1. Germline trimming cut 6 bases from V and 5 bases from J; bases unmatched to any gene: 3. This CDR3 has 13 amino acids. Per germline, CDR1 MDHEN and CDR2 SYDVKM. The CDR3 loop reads CASREQGDNEQFF. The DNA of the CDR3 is TGTGCCAGCAGAGAACAGGGGGACAATGAGCAGTTCTTC.

CDR3 sequence (DNA): TGTGCCAGCTCACCAAACCTCGGCCCGAGGAGCGACTATGGCTACACCTTC. Its protein is CASSPNLGPRSDYGYTF. V gene TRBV18 combines with J gene TRBJ1-2, with no clear D. The CDR3 runs to 17 residues. Trimming shortened V by 2 bases and J by 3 bases, and 19 bases separated the two germline ends. Looked up from germline, CDR1 is KGHSH and CDR2 is LQKENI. The variable domain in full, with the rest retrieved from reference TRBV18 and TRBJ1-2, is NAGVMQNPRHLVRRRGQEARLRCSPMKGHSHVYWYRQLPEEGLKFMVYLQKENIIDESGMPKERFSAEFPKEGPSILRIQQVVRGDSAAYFCASSPNLGPRSDYGYTFGSGTRLTVV.

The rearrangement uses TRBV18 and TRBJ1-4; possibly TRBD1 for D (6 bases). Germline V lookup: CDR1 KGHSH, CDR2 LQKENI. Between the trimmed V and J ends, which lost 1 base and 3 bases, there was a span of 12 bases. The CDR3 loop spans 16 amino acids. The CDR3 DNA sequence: TGTGCCAGCTCACCACGAAACAGGGATTCTAATGAAAAACTGTTTTTT. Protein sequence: CASSPRNRDSNEKLFF.

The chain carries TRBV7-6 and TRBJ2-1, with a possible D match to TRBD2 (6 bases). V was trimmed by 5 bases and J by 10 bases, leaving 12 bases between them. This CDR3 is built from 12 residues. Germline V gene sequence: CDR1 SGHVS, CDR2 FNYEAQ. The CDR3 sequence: CASSPEGREQFF. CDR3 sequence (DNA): TGTGCCAGCAGCCCAGAGGGGAGGGAGCAGTTCTTC. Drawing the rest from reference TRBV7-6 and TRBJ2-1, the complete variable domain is GAGVSQSPRYKVTKRGQDVALRCDPISGHVSLYWYRQALGQGPEFLTYFNYEAQQDKSGLPNDRFSAERPEGSISTLTIQRTEQRDSAMYRCASSPEGREQFFGPGTRLTVL.

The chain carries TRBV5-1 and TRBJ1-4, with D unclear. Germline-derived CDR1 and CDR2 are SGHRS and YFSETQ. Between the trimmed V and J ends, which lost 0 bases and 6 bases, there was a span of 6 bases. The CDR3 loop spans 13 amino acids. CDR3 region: CASSLVGDEKLFF. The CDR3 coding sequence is TGCGCCAGCAGCTTGGTCGGAGATGAAAAACTGTTTTTT.

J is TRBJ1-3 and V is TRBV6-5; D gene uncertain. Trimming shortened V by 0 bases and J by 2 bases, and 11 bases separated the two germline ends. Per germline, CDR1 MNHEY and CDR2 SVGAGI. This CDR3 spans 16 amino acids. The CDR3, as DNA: TGTGCCAGCAGTTACTCTGCAAGCAGGACTGGAAACACCATATATTTT. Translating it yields CASSYSASRTGNTIYF.

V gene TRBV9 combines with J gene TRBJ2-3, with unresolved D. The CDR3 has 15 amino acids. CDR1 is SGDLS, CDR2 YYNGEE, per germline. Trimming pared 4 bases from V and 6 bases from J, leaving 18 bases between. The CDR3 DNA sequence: TGTGCCAGCAGCCCCTCCCGGGTGGCCCCGGATACGCAGTATTTT. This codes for CASSPSRVAPDTQYF.

The CDR3 reads CASHPGGYGYTF. The CDR3 DNA is TGTGCCTCGCACCCAGGGGGCTATGGCTACACCTTC. The chain links TRBV30 to TRBJ1-2; 7 nucleotides align to TRBD1. Germline CDR1 GTSNPN, CDR2 SVGIG (reference sequence). This CDR3 spans 12 amino acids. V lost 7 bases, J lost 4 bases, and 6 bases stayed unmatched.

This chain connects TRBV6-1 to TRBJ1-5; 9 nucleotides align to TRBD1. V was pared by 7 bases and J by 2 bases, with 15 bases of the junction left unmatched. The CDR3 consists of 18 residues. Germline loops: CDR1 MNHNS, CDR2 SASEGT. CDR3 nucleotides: TGTGCCAGCACTGACGGGACAGGGTTTTTGGTTGGCAATCAGCCCCAGCATTTT. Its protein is CASTDGTGFLVGNQPQHF.

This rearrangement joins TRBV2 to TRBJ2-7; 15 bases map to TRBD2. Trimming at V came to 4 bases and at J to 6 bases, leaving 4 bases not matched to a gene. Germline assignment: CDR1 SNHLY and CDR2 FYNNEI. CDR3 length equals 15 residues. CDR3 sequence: CASSVGLAGGGEQYF. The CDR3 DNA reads TGTGCCAGCAGTGTGGGACTAGCGGGGGGAGGCGAGCAGTACTTC.

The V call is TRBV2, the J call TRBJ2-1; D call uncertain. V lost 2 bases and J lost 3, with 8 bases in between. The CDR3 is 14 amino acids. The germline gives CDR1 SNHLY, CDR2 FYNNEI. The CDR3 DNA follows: TGTGCCAGCAGTGAATCCAGATTCTACAATGAGCAGTTCTTC. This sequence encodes CASSESRFYNEQFF.

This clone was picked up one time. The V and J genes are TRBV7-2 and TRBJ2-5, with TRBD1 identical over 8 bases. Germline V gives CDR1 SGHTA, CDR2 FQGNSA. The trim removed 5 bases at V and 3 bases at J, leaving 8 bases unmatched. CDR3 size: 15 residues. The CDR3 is CASSLIGTGEETQYF. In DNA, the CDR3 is TGTGCCAGCAGCCTAATAGGGACAGGCGAAGAGACCCAGTACTTC. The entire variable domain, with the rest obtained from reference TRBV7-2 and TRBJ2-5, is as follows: GAGVSQSPSNKVTEKGKDVELRCDPISGHTALYWYRQSLGQGLEFLIYFQGNSAPDKSGLPSDRFSAERTGGSVSTLTIQRTQQEDSAVYLCASSLIGTGEETQYFGPGTRLLVL.

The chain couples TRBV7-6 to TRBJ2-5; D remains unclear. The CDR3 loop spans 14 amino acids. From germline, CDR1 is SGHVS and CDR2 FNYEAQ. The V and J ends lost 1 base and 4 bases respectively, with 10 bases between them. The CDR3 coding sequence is TGTGCCAGCAGCTTAGAGCAAACGGGAGAGACCCAGTACTTC. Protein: CASSLEQTGETQYF. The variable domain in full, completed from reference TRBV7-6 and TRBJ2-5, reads GAGVSQSPRYKVTKRGQDVALRCDPISGHVSLYWYRQALGQGPEFLTYFNYEAQQDKSGLPNDRFSAERPEGSISTLTIQRTEQRDSAMYRCASSLEQTGETQYFGPGTRLLVL.

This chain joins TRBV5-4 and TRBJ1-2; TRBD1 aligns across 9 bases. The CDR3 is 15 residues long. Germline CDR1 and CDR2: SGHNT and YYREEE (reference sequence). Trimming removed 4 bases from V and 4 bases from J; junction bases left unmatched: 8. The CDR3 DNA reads TGTGCCAGCAGCGCCGGGACAGGGAGCGGCTATGGCTACACCTTC. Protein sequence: CASSAGTGSGYGYTF.